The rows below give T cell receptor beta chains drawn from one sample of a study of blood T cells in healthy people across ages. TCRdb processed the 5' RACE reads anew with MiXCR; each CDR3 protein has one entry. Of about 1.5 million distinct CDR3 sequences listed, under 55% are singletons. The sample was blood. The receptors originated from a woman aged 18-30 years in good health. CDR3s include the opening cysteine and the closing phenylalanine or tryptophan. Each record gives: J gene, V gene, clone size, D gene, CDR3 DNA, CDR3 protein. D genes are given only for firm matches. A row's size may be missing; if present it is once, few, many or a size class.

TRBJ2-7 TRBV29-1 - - TGCAGCGTTGAGATTGGGGTTCACGAGCAGTACTTC CSVEIGVHEQYF
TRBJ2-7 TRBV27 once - TGTGCCAGCAGTTTAGTGGCAGGGGTCGGTGGGGAGCAGTACTTC CASSLVAGVGGEQYF
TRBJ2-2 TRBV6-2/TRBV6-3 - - TGTGCCGGGGGGAACCAGAACACCGGGGAGCTGTTTTTT CAGGNQNTGELFF
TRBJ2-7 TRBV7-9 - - TGTGCCAGCAGCTTAGTTGCCCACAATGAGCAGTACTTC CASSLVAHNEQYF
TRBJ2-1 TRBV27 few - TGTGCCAGCAGTTTAAAGGGAGTTTGGAACAATGAGCAGTTCTTC CASSLKGVWNNEQFF
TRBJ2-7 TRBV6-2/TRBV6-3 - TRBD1 TGTGCCAGCAGTCTTTTCGACAGGGTAGTCCACGAGCAGTACTTC CASSLFDRVVHEQYF
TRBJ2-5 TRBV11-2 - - TGTGCCAGCAGCGTAGTAGCCACCCCCAATGAGCAGTACTTC CASSVVATPNEQYF
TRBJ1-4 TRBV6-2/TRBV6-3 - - TGTGCCAGCAGTTACTCGATGTACGTGGACTCGGCTAATGAAACACTGTTTTTT CASSYSMYVDSANETLFF
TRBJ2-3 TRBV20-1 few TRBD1 TGCAGTGCTAGCGACAGGGGGCAGTCAGATACGCAGTATTTT CSASDRGQSDTQYF
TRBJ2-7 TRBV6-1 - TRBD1 TGTGCCAGCAGTGGCGAGGGACAGGGGGAAAACGAGCAGTACTTC CASSGEGQGENEQYF